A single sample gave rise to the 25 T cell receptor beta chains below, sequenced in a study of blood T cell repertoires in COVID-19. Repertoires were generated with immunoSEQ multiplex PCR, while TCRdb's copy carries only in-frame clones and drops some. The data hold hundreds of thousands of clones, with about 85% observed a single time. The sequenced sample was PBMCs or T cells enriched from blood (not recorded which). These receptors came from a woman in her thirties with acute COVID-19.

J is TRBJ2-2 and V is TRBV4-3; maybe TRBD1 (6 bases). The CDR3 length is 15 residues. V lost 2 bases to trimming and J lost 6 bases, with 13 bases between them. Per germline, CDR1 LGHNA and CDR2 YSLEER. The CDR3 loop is CASSQTGTPAGELFF. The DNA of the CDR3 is TGCGCCAGCAGCCAAACCGGGACACCAGCCGGGGAGCTGTTTTTT.

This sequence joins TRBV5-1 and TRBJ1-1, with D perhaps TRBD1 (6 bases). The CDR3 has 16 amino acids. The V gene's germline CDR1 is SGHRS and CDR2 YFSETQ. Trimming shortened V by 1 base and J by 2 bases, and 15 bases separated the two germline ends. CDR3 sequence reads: CASSLMGAGENTEAFF. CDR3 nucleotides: TGCGCCAGCAGCTTGATGGGGGCCGGGGAAAACACTGAAGCTTTCTTT. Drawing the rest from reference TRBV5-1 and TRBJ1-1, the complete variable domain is KAGVTQTPRYLIKTRGQQVTLSCSPISGHRSVSWYQQTPGQGLQFLFEYFSETQRNKGNFPGRFSGRQFSNSRSEMNVSTLELGDSALYLCASSLMGAGENTEAFFGQGTRLTVV.

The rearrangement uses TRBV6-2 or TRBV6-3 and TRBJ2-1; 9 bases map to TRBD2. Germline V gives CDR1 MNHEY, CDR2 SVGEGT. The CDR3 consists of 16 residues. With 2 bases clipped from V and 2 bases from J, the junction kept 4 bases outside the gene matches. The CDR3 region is CASSYVAGVTYNEQFF. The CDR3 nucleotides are TGTGCCAGCAGTTACGTAGCGGGAGTAACCTACAATGAGCAGTTCTTC.

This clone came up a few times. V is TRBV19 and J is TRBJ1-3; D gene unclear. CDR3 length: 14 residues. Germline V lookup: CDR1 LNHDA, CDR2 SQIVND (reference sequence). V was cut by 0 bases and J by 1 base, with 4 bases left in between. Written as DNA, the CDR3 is TGTGCCAGTAGTATAGATCCATCTGGAAACACCATATATTTT. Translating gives CASSIDPSGNTIYF.

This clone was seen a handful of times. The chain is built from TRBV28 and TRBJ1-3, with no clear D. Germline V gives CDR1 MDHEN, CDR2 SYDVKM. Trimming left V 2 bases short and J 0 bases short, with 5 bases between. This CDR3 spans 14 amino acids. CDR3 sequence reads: CASSLDTSGNTIYF. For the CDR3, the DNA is TGTGCCAGCAGTTTAGACACCTCTGGAAACACCATATATTTT.

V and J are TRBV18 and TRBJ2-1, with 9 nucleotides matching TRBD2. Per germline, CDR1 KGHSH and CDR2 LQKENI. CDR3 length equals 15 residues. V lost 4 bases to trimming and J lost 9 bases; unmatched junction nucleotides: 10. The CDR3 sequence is CASSQVAGEAVEQFF. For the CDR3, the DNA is TGTGCCAGCTCACAAGTAGCGGGAGAGGCGGTTGAGCAGTTCTTC.

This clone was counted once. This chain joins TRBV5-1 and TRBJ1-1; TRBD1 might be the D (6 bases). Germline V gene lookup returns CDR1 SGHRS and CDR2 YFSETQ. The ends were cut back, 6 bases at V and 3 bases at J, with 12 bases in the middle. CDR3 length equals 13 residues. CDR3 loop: CASNREGDTEAFF. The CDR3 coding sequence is TGCGCCAGCAACCGGGAGGGGGACACTGAAGCTTTCTTT.

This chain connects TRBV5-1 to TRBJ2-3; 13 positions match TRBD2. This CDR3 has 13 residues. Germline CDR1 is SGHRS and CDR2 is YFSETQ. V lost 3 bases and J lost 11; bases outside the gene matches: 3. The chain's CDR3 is CASSYGLAGVQYF. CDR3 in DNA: TGCGCCAGCAGCTATGGACTAGCGGGGGTGCAGTATTTT.

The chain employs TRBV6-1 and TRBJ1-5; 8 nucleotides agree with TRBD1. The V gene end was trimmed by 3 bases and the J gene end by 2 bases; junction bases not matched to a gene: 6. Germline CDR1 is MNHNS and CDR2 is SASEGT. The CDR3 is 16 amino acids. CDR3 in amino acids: CASSDRQGLGNQPQHF. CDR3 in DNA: TGTGCCAGCAGTGACAGACAGGGGCTGGGCAATCAGCCCCAGCATTTT.

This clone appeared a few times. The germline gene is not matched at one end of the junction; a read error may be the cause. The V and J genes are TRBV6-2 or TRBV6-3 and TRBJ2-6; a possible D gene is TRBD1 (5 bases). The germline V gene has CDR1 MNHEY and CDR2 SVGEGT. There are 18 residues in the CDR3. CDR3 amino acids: CASIYSRAGHSGANVLTF. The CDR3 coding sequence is TGTGCCAGCATTTACTCCCGGGCAGGGCACTCTGGGGCCAACGTCCTGACTTTC.

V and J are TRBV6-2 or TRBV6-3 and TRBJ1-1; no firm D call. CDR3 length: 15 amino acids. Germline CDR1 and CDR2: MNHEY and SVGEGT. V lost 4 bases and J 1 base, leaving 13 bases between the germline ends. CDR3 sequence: CASSLNKAGNTEAFF. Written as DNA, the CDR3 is TGTGCCAGCAGTTTAAATAAGGCAGGGAACACTGAAGCTTTCTTT.

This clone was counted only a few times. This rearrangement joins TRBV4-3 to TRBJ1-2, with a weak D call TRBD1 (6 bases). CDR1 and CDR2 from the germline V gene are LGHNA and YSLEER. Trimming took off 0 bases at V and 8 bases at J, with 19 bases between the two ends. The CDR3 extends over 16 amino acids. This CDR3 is CASSQDGHQGQGGYTF. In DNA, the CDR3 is TGCGCCAGCAGCCAAGATGGCCATCAGGGGCAGGGGGGCTACACCTTC.

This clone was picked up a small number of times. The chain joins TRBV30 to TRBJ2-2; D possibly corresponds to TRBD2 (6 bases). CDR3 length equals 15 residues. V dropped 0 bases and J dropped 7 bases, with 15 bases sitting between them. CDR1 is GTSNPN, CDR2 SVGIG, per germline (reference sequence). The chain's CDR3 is CAWSVPRLGGGELFF. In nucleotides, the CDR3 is TGTGCCTGGAGTGTACCCCGACTAGGAGGCGGGGAGCTGTTTTTT.

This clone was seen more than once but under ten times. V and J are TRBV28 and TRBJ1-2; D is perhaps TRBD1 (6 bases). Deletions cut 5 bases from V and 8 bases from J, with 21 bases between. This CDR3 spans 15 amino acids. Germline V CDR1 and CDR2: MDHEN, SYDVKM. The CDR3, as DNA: TGTGCCAGCAGTACGCACAGGGATAGTTATTGGGGCTACACCTTC. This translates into CASSTHRDSYWGYTF.

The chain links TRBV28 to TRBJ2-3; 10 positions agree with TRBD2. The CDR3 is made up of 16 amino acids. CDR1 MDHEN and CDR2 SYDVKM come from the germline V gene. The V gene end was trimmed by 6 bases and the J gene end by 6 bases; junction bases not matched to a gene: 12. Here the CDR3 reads CASSPTGTSDRDTQYF. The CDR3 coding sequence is TGTGCCAGCAGCCCTACCGGGACTAGCGATAGGGATACGCAGTATTTT. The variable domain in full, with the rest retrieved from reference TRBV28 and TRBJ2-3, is DVKVTQSSRYLVKRTGEKVFLECVQDMDHENMFWYRQDPGLGLRLIYFSYDVKMKEKGDIPEGYSVSREKKERFSLILESASTNQTSMYLCASSPTGTSDRDTQYFGPGTRLTVL.

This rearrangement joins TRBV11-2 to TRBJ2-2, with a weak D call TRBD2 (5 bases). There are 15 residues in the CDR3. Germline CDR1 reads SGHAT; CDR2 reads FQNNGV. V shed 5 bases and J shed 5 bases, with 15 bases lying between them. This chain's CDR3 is CASSPTRAGTGELFF. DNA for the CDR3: TGTGCCAGCAGCCCTACTAGGGCCGGGACCGGGGAGCTGTTTTTT.

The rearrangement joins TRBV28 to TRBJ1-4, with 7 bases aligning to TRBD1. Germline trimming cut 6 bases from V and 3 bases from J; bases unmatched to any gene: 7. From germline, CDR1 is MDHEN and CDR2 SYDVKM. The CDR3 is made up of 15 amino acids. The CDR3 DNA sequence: TGTGCCAGCAGCACACAGGGGAAGGCTAATGAAAAACTGTTTTTT. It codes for CASSTQGKANEKLFF.

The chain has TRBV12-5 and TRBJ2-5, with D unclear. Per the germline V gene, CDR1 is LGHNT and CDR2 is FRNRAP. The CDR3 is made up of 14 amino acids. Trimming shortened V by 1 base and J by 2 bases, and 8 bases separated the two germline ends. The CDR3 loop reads CASGLGLNQETQYF. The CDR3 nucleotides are TGTGCTAGTGGTTTGGGGCTGAATCAAGAGACCCAGTACTTC.

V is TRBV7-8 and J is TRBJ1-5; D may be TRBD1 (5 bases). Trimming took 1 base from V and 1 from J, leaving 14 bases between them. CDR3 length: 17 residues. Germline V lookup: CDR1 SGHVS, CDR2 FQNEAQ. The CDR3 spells CASSLVEAGSSNQPQHF. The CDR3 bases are TGTGCCAGCAGCTTAGTTGAGGCAGGGTCGAGCAATCAGCCCCAGCATTTT.

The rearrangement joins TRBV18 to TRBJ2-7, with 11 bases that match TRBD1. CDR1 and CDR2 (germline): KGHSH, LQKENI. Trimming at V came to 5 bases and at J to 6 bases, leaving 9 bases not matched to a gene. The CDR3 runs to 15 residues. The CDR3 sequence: CASSTGQGASGEQYF. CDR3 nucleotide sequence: TGTGCCAGCTCAACAGGACAGGGGGCATCAGGCGAGCAGTACTTC. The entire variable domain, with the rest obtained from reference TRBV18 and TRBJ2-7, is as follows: NAGVMQNPRHLVRRRGQEARLRCSPMKGHSHVYWYRQLPEEGLKFMVYLQKENIIDESGMPKERFSAEFPKEGPSILRIQQVVRGDSAAYFCASSTGQGASGEQYFGPGTRLTVT.

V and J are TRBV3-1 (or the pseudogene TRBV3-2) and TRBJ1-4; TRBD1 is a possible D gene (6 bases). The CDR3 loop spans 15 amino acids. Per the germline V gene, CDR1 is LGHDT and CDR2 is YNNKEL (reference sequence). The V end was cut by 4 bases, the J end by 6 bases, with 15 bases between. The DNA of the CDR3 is TGTGCCAGCAGCCCTCGTCGGGGGGCAGATGAAAAACTGTTTTTT. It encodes CASSPRRGADEKLFF.

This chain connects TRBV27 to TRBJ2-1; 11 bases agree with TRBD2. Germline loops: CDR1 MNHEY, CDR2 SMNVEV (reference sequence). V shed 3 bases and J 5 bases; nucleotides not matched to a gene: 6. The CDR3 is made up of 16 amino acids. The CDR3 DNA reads TGTGCCAGCAGTTTCCAGACTAGCGGGGTAGACAATGAGCAGTTCTTC. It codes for CASSFQTSGVDNEQFF.

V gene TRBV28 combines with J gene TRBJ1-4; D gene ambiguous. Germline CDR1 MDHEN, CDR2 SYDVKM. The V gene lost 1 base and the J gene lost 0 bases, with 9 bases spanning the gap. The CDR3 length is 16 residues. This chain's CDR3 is CASSLLPTATNEKLFF. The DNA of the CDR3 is TGTGCCAGCAGTTTATTACCAACAGCAACTAATGAAAAACTGTTTTTT.

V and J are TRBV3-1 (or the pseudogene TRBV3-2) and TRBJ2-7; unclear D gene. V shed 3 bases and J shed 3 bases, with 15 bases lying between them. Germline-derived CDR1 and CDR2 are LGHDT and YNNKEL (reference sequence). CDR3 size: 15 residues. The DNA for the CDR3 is TGTGCCAGCAGCCATGAAGCAACGTCACTCTACGAGCAGTACTTC. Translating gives CASSHEATSLYEQYF.

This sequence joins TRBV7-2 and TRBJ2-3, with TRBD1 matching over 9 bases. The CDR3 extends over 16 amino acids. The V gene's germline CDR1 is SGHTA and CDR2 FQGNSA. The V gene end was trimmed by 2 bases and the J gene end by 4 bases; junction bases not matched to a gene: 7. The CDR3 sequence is CASSLRTGARSDTQYF. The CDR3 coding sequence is TGTGCCAGCAGCTTACGGACAGGGGCCCGTTCAGATACGCAGTATTTT.